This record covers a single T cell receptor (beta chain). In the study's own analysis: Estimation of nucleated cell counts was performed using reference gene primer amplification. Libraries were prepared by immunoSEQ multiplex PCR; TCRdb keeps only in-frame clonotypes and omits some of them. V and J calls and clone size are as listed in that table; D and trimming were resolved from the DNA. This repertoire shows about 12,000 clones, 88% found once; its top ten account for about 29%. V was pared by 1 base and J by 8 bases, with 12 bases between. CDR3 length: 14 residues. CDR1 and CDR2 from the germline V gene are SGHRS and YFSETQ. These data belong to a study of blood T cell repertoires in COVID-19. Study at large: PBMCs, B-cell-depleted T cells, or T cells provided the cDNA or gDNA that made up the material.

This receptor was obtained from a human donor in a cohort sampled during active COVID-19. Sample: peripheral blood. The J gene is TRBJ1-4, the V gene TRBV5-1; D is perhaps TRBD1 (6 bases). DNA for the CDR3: TGCGCCAGCAGCTTGACAGGGACACAAGAAAAACTGTTTTTT. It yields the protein CASSLTGTQEKLFF.